This TCR beta chain derives from a study of blood T cell repertoires in COVID-19. Study summary: The United States, Italy and Spain provided the acute and convalescent COVID-19 samples. Sample material is recorded as cDNA or gDNA derived from T cells, B-cell-depleted T cells, or PBMCs.

Germline CDR1 reads LGHNA; CDR2 reads YSLEER. CDR3 length: 14 amino acids. After removal of 4 bases from V and 6 bases from J, the junction contained 9 bases not matched to a gene. Methods used by the authors: From reference gene primer amplification, estimates of nucleated cell counts were derived. TCRdb's copy holds only in-frame clones and misses some; the assay was immunoSEQ multiplex PCR. From that table come the V and J calls and clone size; the DNA was used to work out D and trimming. Of about 270,000 clones in the sample, approximately 82% were seen once. This clone was recorded only once. This sequence was found in a woman younger than 35 with acute or convalescent COVID-19. The sample comprised peripheral blood. V gene TRBV4-3 combines with J gene TRBJ2-7; 7 nucleotides match TRBD1. The CDR3 region has the DNA TGCGCCAGCAGCCGGACAGGTCTTTCGCGCGAGCAGTACTTC. Translated: CASSRTGLSREQYF.